The source of this TCR beta chain is a study of resident and recirculating memory T cells in vitiligo. The table came from immunoSEQ multiplex PCR; TCRdb's copy has only in-frame clones and leaves some out. The repertoire holds fewer than 85,000 clones, with about 91% as singletons. In this sample, this clone turned up once. Trimming took off 1 base at V and 6 bases at J, with 12 bases between the two ends. The V gene's germline CDR1 is MNHEY and CDR2 SMNVEV (reference sequence). This CDR3 has 14 residues. This chain joins TRBV27 and TRBJ1-2; the D gene is possibly TRBD1 (5 bases). The TCR was taken from a male donor with vitiligo. Sequenced input: blood. CDR3 protein: CASSLLGRGDGYTF. The CDR3 DNA is TGTGCCAGCAGTTTATTGGGGCGGGGGGATGGCTACACCTTC.